This T cell receptor (beta chain) was captured by sequencing in a study of T cell responses to AZD1222 COVID-19 vaccine (dated by TCRdb to 2020 to 2023). About the investigation overall: A total of about 250 trial participants underwent TCR sequencing, of whom 207 had received two doses of AZD1222 and 26 had received two doses of the MenACWY control vaccine. Trial participants were enrolled by age into subgroups of 18-55, 56-69 and 70-plus years, and around 150, 28 and 57 TCR-sequenced participants, respectively, were included in these subgroups. The full study reports these points: Because no samples from the day 14 peak response were available, repertoires could be characterized only after the peak T cell response. After two AZD1222 doses, both the breadth and the depth of spike-specific TCRs were significantly higher than at day 0 and than in MenACWY recipients. Most participants were white British and females outnumbered males, and the authors suggested that clonal diversity may have been underestimated. Conclusions about previously exposed vaccinees were limited because only six AZD1222 recipients were SARS-CoV-2 seropositive at baseline. The vaccine-associated CD4 TCRs covered the entire spike protein, and the dominant responses fell in regions 160-218 and 743-854. Nearly half of unique spike-specific TCRs reportedly recognized epitopes outside regions mutated in the B.1.351 and B.1.1.7 variants. The 56-69-year group was small, and its depth increase did not reach significance, likely because of low power.

Concerning this clone: Its recognized antigen is unknown. Base qualities are not recorded, but no much larger clone differs from it by a single base.

Compared with germline, V lacks 4 bases and J lacks 6 bases; bases without a gene match: 11. The germline V gene supplies CDR1 LGHNA and CDR2 YNFKEQ. Measured from the cysteine to the phenylalanine, the CDR3 is 15 residues long. The sequence is cut down to CDR3 DNA, 45 bases in frame from base 1. The CDR3 regions of human TCRbeta chains were analyzed by immunosequencing. On the authors' methods: Repertoire TCRs were matched against a reference library of SARS-CoV-2-specific TCRs generated with the MIRA antigen-specificity platform. Breadth was defined as the fraction of unique TCRs that were SARS-CoV-2-associated, and depth was defined as the fraction of total T cells that were SARS-CoV-2-associated. Using the MIRA data, every spike-specific TCR was mapped to the spike region that the TCR reacted to and assigned to either a CD4 or a CD8 class. Log10-transformed breadth and depth values were compared by one-way ANOVA with Sidak's multiple comparisons tests. Not all clones reach the TCRdb copy of this immuneACCESS table, which keeps in-frame sequences only. Checked studies attribute under half of the gap to unresolved V genes and leave the rest unexplained. D and trimming were read from the DNA, whereas the V and J calls and clone size are those reported in that table. In all, the sample holds 170,000 or so clones, and 85% to 95% of those were seen once. 1% of the sample lies in the top ten.

Interpreted using the paper, the time point label stands for: about 28 days (+/-7) after the second vaccine dose. This sample's treatment or condition label indicates: meningococcal conjugate vaccine given as trial control. The vaccinee samples were drawn from two UK trials, COV001 and COV002, one of which was a single-blind randomized controlled phase 2/3 trial testing AZD1222 (ChAdOx1 nCoV-19) in healthy adults. Trial participant PBMC samples were collected at day 0 and day 28 after the second dose for TCRbeta chain sequencing. The source was peripheral blood, collected 28 days after the second dose of the MenACWY control vaccine. The receptor was derived from an adult who received the MenACWY meningococcal vaccine as a control. This chain is built from TRBV4-2 and TRBJ1-2, and 7 bases in between align with TRBD1. In nucleotide form, the sequence is TGTGCCAGCAGCCCCTATCCTGGGGACAGAAATGGCTACACCTTC. This gives the protein CASSPYPGDRNGYTF.